The 8 T cell receptor beta chains below come from one sample, sequenced in a study of identical twins. TCRdb re-called the 5' RACE reads through MiXCR, storing one row per CDR3 protein. The sample gives 500,000 or so distinct CDR3 sequences, over 12% of which show up once; around 0.52% is in the top ten. The data were also submitted as part of a second study, on yellow fever vaccine responses in identical twins.

Sequenced sample: CD4+ T cells sorted from blood. These receptors were obtained from a woman aged 18-29 years in good health.

This clonotype came up a few times. The J gene is TRBJ1-1, the V gene TRBV3-1, with D possibly TRBD1 on 5 matching bases. Trimming shortened V by 2 bases and J by 0 bases, and 10 bases separated the two germline ends. Per the germline V gene, CDR1 is LGHDT and CDR2 is YNNKEL (reference sequence). CDR3 length: 15 amino acids. This CDR3 reads CASSQTGLMNTEAFF. The DNA of the CDR3 is TGTGCCAGCAGCCAAACGGGGCTTATGAACACTGAAGCTTTCTTT.

This clonotype has more than one count but fewer than ten. The rearrangement uses TRBV10-3 and TRBJ2-7, with TRBD1 matching 7 bases. CDR3 length: 13 residues. Germline assignment: CDR1 ENHRY and CDR2 SYGVKD. Trimming cost V 7 bases and J 2 bases; bases outside gene matches: 5. Here the CDR3 DNA reads TGTGCCATCAAGGGGACAGAGACCTACGAGCAGTACTTC. Encoded protein: CAIKGTETYEQYF.

A few counts support this clonotype. The chain joins TRBV30 to TRBJ2-3, with D unresolved. V was trimmed by 1 base and J by 5 bases, leaving 4 bases between them. Germline CDR1 and CDR2: GTSNPN and SVGIG (reference sequence). There are 11 residues in the CDR3. The CDR3 nucleotides read TGTGCCTGGAGTGCCGGAGATACGCAGTATTTT. This translates into CAWSAGDTQYF.

Many counts were recorded for this clonotype. The chain employs TRBV27 and TRBJ2-1; 7 bases are a match to TRBD2. The germline V gene encodes CDR1 MNHEY and CDR2 SMNVEV (reference sequence). V trimming: 5 bases; J trimming: 10 bases; junction bases outside the gene matches: 5. This CDR3 is built from 12 residues. The CDR3 region has the DNA TGTGCCAGCAGTCTAGGACTAGGGGAGCAGTTCTTC. This encodes CASSLGLGEQFF.

The chain recombines TRBV6-5 with TRBJ2-3, with 12 bases fitting TRBD2. The CDR3 runs to 17 residues. CDR1 and CDR2 (germline): MNHEY, SVGAGI. Unmatched junction bases numbered 7, after V lost 4 bases and J lost 2 bases. For the CDR3, the DNA is TGTGCCAGCAGTTCCCTCGGACTAGCGGGAACCACAGATACGCAGTATTTT. It is translated as CASSSLGLAGTTDTQYF.

The V call is TRBV6-5, the J call TRBJ1-1, with D possibly matching TRBD1 (6 bases). Germline V gene sequence: CDR1 MNHEY, CDR2 SVGAGI. Trimming cost V 6 bases and J 2 bases, with 10 bases left between them. The CDR3 totals 13 residues. CDR3 in DNA: TGTGCCAGCAGATACGGGACAAACACTGAAGCTTTCTTT. It encodes CASRYGTNTEAFF.

The V gene is TRBV11-3, the J gene TRBJ2-1, with a possible D match to TRBD1 (6 bases). The CDR3 is 16 amino acids. V was clipped by 4 bases and J by 1 base, with 14 bases between them. The germline V gene encodes CDR1 SGHNT and CDR2 YENEEA. The DNA of the CDR3 is TGTGCCAGCAGCTCAACAGGGACGAGGTCCTACAATGAGCAGTTCTTC. Amino acid sequence: CASSSTGTRSYNEQFF.

This clonotype came up many times. V is TRBV12-3 or TRBV12-4 and J is TRBJ1-1; D may be TRBD1 (5 bases). V lost 8 bases and J 8 bases, leaving 9 bases between the germline ends. This CDR3 comprises 10 residues. The CDR3 region has the DNA TGTGCCAGCCTCGGGGCAGAAGCTTTCTTT. As protein: CASLGAEAFF.